This TCR beta chain was captured in a study of cytomegalovirus exposure and HLA in healthy donors. Study in general: Researchers previously reported finding roughly 120 million unique TCR beta sequences from 150 million to 200 million T cells.

General study findings and limits: The study carried out a later analysis of TCR beta sequences. It associated approximately 15,000 of them with specific HLA alleles at a false discovery rate of 0.05. A later analysis showed TCR association rates differing by HLA locus, peaking at DRB1 and lowest at HLA-C. Later, an analysis found that common viral pathogens appeared to be linked with several of the most significant clusters.

As regards this clone: Its antigen remains unidentified.

Germline CDR1 is MDHEN and CDR2 is SYDVKM. The CDR3 has 15 residues. V was trimmed by 5 bases and J by 15 bases, leaving 26 bases between them. The study ran its PCR with 60 Vbeta and 13 Jbeta primers. TCRdb keeps only in-frame clones here, not all; method: immunoSEQ multiplex PCR. Of roughly 100,000 clones in the sample, around three quarters are singletons; the top ten hold less than 0.95%. The source of this sequence is a boy aged 5-17 years in good health and CMV-seronegative. The chain couples TRBV28 to TRBJ2-1; D may be TRBD2 (6 bases). Input material: PBMCs. CDR3 sequence: CASSIGTPEGLMRFF. CDR3 nucleotides: TGTGCCAGCAGTATCGGGACCCCCGAAGGACTAATGCGGTTCTTC.